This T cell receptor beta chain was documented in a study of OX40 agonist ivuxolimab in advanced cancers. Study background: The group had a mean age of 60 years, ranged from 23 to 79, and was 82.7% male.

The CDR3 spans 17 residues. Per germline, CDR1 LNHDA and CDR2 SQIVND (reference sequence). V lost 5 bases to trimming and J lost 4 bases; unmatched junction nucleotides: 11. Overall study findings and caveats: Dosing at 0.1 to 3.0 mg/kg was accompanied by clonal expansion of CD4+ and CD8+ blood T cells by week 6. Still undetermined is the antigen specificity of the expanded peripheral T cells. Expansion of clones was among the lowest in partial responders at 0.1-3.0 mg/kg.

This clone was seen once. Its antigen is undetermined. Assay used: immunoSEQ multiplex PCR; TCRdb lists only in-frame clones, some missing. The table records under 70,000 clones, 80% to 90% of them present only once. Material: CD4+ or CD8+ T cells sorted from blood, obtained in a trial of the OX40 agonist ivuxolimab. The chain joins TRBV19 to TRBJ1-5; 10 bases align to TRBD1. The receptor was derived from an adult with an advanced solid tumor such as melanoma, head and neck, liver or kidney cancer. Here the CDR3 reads CASSLRDRGRGNQPQHF. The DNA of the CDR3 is TGTGCCAGTAGTCTTCGAGACAGGGGGCGCGGGAATCAGCCCCAGCATTTT.